This T cell receptor (beta chain) derives from a study of shared clonotypes between healthy human individuals (dated by TCRdb to the early 2020s). Broadly, across the study: The cohort included a few men and a couple of women between 18 and 49 years of age. For each donor, CD4 naive and CD4 memory were each run on three plates, CD8 naive on two plates, and CD8 memory on one plate. To estimate repertoire size and how much clonotype sharing occurs between individuals, the study deeply sequenced the blood TCR repertoires of several healthy adults. Libraries were prepared and TCR repertoires were sequenced by different laboratories using diverse techniques, in order to increase sequencing depth and limit assay-specific biases. Between about 0.9 and 10 billion PBMCs per donor were obtained by leukapheresis.

CD8 naive samples were CD45RO-negative cells positively selected for CCR7, giving a CD45RA+CCR7+ population that excluded TemRA cells. Donors were healthy HIV-negative adults with no recently reported acute infections or vaccinations. Only Caucasian adults living in Nashville, Tennessee, USA were represented among the donors. Blood was collected by leukapheresis, and PBMCs were isolated by Ficoll-Histopaque density gradient centrifugation and then cryopreserved in liquid nitrogen vapor phase. Analytical flow cytometry was used to check the purity and quantity of each magnetically sorted T cell population. Genomic DNA was isolated from each sorted fraction and quantified by UV absorbance on a Nanodrop 2000c. Comment on this clone: What antigen it recognizes has not been identified. No base-level quality is on record; no much larger clone is a single base apart.

Using the deep immunoSEQ assay, multiplex PCR amplified TCR CDR3 regions from genomic DNA. Genomic DNA extracted from each cell subset was distributed evenly over all wells of several immunoSEQ 96-well plates, and each plate served as one replicate. Each replicate PCR for sorted subsets received around 0.2 ug genomic DNA, equal to about 30,000 T cell genomes. The purified libraries were quantified using a Qubit 3.0 fluorometer, sized with a Bioanalyzer 2100, and then quantified again using the KAPA Library Quantification kit. Each immunoSEQ 96-well plate was sequenced on its own single-read 150-cycle Illumina NextSeq 550 flow cell. In the authors' own workflow: The immunoSEQ output contained only junctional sequences without quality scores, so filtering could not match that applied to full-length reads. Sequences were annotated with PyIR, a Python wrapper for IgBLAST v1.9, using IMGT germline references to assign V/J genes and CDR3. Reads were filtered out if the reads had weak V/J assignments (E-value above 1e-6), no CDR3, stop codons, out-of-frame junctions, or ambiguous translated residues. V3J clonotypes were defined as sequences sharing an identical inferred V gene, J gene, and CDR3 amino acid sequence. Percentage overlap between repertoires was calculated by dividing the number of shared unique clonotypes by the size of the smaller repertoire. RTK rarefaction, the Chao1 estimator, and Recon v2.1 estimates of unobserved clonotypes were used to assess repertoire richness. OLGA was used to compute generation probabilities for all TCRbeta clonotypes that the gDNA method yielded from a handful of donors. TCRdb took over this immuneACCESS table, retaining in-frame rearrangements with V and J assigned. Such tables are incomplete; in checked studies, under half of the missing clones stem from an unresolved V gene, and the remainder is unexplained. V and J calls and clone size are given by that table; D and trimming were obtained from the DNA. For this sample there are approximately 810,000 clones; approximately 92% appear just once. Of the sample, 24% falls within the top ten clones.

The study at large found these results: Estimated clonotype richness was generally larger for naive than for memory subsets. Around 5.4% of naive CD4, 3.5% of naive CD8, about 2.4% of memory CD4, and around 0.4% of memory CD8 clonotypes were shared across a handful of donors. Even with the large sequencing depth, rarefaction of the sorted-subset datasets indicated that sequencing was incomplete. The small number of donors limited the genetic and exposure-history diversity represented. Pairwise subsampling indicated that sequencing depth was expected to affect the degree of clonotype sharing among donors. Higher generation probabilities were observed for clonotypes shared by all four sorted-subset donors than for non-shared clonotypes. Sampling was limited to blood, and TCR repertoires in tissue likely differ from TCR repertoires in blood.

Its CDR3 holds 14 amino acids, cysteine through phenylalanine. The sequence is cut down to CDR3 DNA, 42 bases in frame from base 1. According to the germline V gene (reference sequence), CDR1 reads SGHKS and CDR2 reads YYEKEE. From V the trimming removes 4 bases and from J it removes 10 bases, while the gene matches leave 11 bases of the junction unaccounted for. The chain couples TRBV5-5 to TRBJ1-1; 9 central bases correspond to TRBD1. The sample consisted of naive CD8+ T cells sorted from blood. This sample's cell subset or site label indicates: CD45RA+CCR7+. This TCR was recovered from a man aged 30 to 45 in good health. The CDR3 reads as follows: CASSPGTGWVIAFF. The nucleotide sequence reads TGTGCCAGCAGCCCAGGGACAGGGTGGGTTATAGCTTTCTTT.